These 2 T cell receptor beta chains were sequenced from one sample in a study of spatial heterogeneity in lung cancer. As for time point: sample taken at primary tumor resection. Unsorted samples of tumor, nontumor lung or frozen PBMC had their whole RNA sequenced. TCRdb analysed the 5' RACE reads with MiXCR anew, one entry per CDR3 protein. In the table there are about 3,300 distinct CDR3 sequences, 25% to 30% of which are singletons. The sample in question was PBMCs, obtained at surgery. The receptor set was obtained from a female donor with early-stage non-small cell lung cancer.

This clonotype was seen only a few times. With the library built for alpha chains, this beta chain is off target and its frequency is not meaningful. This rearrangement joins TRBV6-5 to TRBJ2-1, with 8 bases identical to TRBD2. Germline loops: CDR1 MNHEY, CDR2 SVGAGI. The V segment lost 2 bases and the J segment 0 bases; nucleotides outside the gene matches: 6. This CDR3 spans 17 amino acids. The CDR3 DNA is TGTGCCAGCAGTTACGCCCGGAGCGGGAGCTCCTACAATGAGCAGTTCTTC. Its translation is CASSYARSGSSYNEQFF.

A remark on this clonotype: This beta chain slipped into a library made for alpha chains as a stray read, so its size is not meaningful. V gene TRBV5-6 combines with J gene TRBJ2-3; TRBD1 matches at 8 bases. Germline assignment: CDR1 SGHDT and CDR2 YYEEEE. This CDR3 comprises 19 residues. The V segment lost 4 bases and the J segment 5 bases; nucleotides outside the gene matches: 21. As DNA, the CDR3 is TGTGCCAGCAGCCGCCGGGACAGGCAAATCCCCTTACAGGGAGATACGCAGTATTTT. It codes for CASSRRDRQIPLQGDTQYF.